What follows describes a single T cell receptor (beta chain). The data belong to a study of blood T cell repertoires in COVID-19. Study-wide context: Samples taken during acute and convalescent COVID-19 were collected in the United States, Italy and Spain. In each case, the material was cDNA or gDNA derived from T cells, B-cell-depleted T cells, or PBMCs.

The authors' processing: Estimation of nucleated cell counts relied on the amplification of reference gene primers. Data came from immunoSEQ multiplex PCR; TCRdb stores just in-frame clones and leaves some out. The V and J calls and the clone size are those of that table, but D and trimming were determined from the DNA. The profile covers approximately 99,000 clones, with approximately 86% appearing a single time and about an eighth taken by the ten largest. Germline lookup yields CDR1 SGHRS and CDR2 YFSETQ. This CDR3 comprises 15 residues. V was shortened by 5 bases and J by 2 bases, with 15 bases between the two germline ends.

The sequenced sample was peripheral blood. The V and J genes are TRBV5-1 and TRBJ2-3; D perhaps matches TRBD1 (7 bases). The origin of this receptor is a woman aged 55-69 years in a cohort sampled during active or convalescent COVID-19. The chain's CDR3 is CASRRAGQNTDTQYF. CDR3 sequence (DNA): TGCGCCAGCAGGCGGGCGGGACAGAACACAGATACGCAGTATTTT.